This TCR beta chain was recovered during a study of CD8 T cells in Susac syndrome. Study at large: Patients with Susac syndrome were therapy-naive, on corticosteroids, or on intravenous immunoglobulin alone at blood draw.

The V gene's germline CDR1 is GTSNPN and CDR2 SVGIG (reference sequence). The CDR3 is made up of 11 amino acids. The ends were cut back, 1 base at V and 11 bases at J, with 11 bases in the middle. With regard to this clonotype: Its antigen is unidentified.

Study results and limitations: Among people with Susac, CD8+ clonal expansion was greatest in TEMRA cells and active patients.

It was with random hexamers that roughly 0.5 to 1 ug RNA was reverse transcribed. One entry per CDR3 protein, called by TCRdb with MiXCR from the immunoSEQ multiplex PCR reads. The table shows 200,000 or so distinct CDR3 sequences, with 95% occurring only once. CD8+ and CD4+ T cells taken from blood had their TCR beta sequenced. The CD8+ and CD4+ T cells were negatively isolated, with the TEMRA cells enriched by FACS. V is TRBV30 and J is TRBJ1-1, with unresolved D. The sample taken for sequencing was CD8+ T cells from PBMCs. This clonotype was obtained from a human donor with Susac syndrome. In nucleotides, the CDR3 is TGTGCCTGGAGTGAACAGAGAGGCGCTTTCTTT. This codes for CAWSEQRGAFF.